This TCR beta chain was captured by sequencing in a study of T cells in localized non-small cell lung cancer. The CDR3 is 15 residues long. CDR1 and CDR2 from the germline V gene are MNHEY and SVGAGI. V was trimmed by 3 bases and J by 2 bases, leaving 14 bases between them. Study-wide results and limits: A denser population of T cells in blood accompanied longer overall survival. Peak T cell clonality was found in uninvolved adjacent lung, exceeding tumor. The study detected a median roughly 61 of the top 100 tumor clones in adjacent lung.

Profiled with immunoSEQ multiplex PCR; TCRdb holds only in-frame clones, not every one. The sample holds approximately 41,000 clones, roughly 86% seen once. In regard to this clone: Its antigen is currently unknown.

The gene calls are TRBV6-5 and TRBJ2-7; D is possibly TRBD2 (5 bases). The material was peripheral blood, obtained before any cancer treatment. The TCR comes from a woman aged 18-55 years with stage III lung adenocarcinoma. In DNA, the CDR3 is TGTGCCAGCAGTTATAAATGGACGGGAACCTACGAGCAGTACTTC. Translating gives CASSYKWTGTYEQYF.